This T cell receptor beta chain derives from a study of cytomegalovirus exposure and HLA in healthy donors. PCR employed 60 Vbeta and 13 Jbeta primers. TCRdb's table, derived via immunoSEQ multiplex PCR, lists solely in-frame clones and lacks some. The data show some 130,000 clones, about 80% seen once. Germline V gene lookup returns CDR1 MDHEN and CDR2 SYDVKM. This CDR3 is built from 15 residues. V was pared by 5 bases and J by 5 bases, with 8 bases of the junction left unmatched. The chain recombines TRBV28 with TRBJ1-2; TRBD1 matches at 10 bases. This clonotype was obtained from a man aged 25-45 years in good health and CMV-seronegative. The sequencing input was PBMCs. The CDR3 sequence: CASSLPTGGGYGYTF. The CDR3 DNA sequence: TGTGCCAGCAGTCTCCCGACAGGGGGCGGATATGGCTACACCTTC.